This T cell receptor (beta chain) was retrieved from a study of a mutant IDH1 vaccine in newly diagnosed glioma. About the study: Most had both radiotherapy and temozolomide beforehand; others had only one.

The CDR3 loop spans 16 amino acids. Trimming left V 5 bases short and J 7 bases short, with 20 bases between. Germline V CDR1 and CDR2: SGHTA, FQGNSA. The time point here: baseline, week 1 (first vaccination visit). The treatment denotes: pre-vaccination baseline after standard-of-care therapy. Each tumor in the donors was a new WHO grade 3 or 4 astrocytoma, IDH1-mutant and ATRX-lost. Repertoires were generated with immunoSEQ multiplex PCR, while TCRdb's copy carries only in-frame clones and drops some. The table includes about 59,000 clones, about 90% detected once. The sample here was PBMCs, taken from a glioma patient treated with radiotherapy, temozolomide or both. The TCR originated in a man aged 45 to 65 with glioma. The rearrangement joins TRBV7-2 to TRBJ1-4; a weak D match, TRBD1 (6 bases). This chain's CDR3 is CASSRKGARGSEKLFF. The CDR3 nucleotides read TGTGCCAGCAGCAGAAAGGGCGCCAGGGGATCTGAAAAACTGTTTTTT.